A single sample is the source of the 25 T cell receptor beta chains below, sequenced in a study of cytomegalovirus exposure and HLA in healthy donors. Some clones are missing from TCRdb's copy, which holds only in-frame ones; the method was immunoSEQ multiplex PCR. Of 55,000 to 70,000 clones in the sample, around 94% were seen once. The source material was PBMCs. These receptors were collected from a man aged 18-30 years in good health and CMV-seronegative.

V and J are TRBV27 and TRBJ2-7; tentatively, D is TRBD1 (6 bases). Trimming cost V 5 bases and J 2 bases, with 19 bases left between them. Germline V gives CDR1 MNHEY, CDR2 SMNVEV (reference sequence). The CDR3 is 16 residues long. The CDR3 nucleotides read TGTGCCAGCAGTCCCCTCCTCCGGGACACCGCCTACGAGCAGTACTTC. The encoded protein is CASSPLLRDTAYEQYF.

This chain links TRBV10-3 with TRBJ2-4; TRBD2 aligns across 10 bases. The CDR3 loop spans 19 amino acids. Per the germline V gene, CDR1 is ENHRY and CDR2 is SYGVKD. After removal of 0 bases from V and 0 bases from J, the junction contained 8 bases not matched to a gene. The CDR3 nucleotides read TGTGCCATCAGTGAGTCGGCTAGCGGGAGCGGGTCAGCCAAAAACATTCAGTACTTC. Protein: CAISESASGSGSAKNIQYF.

This chain uses TRBV5-4 with TRBJ1-2; no clear D. Trimming pared 0 bases from V and 8 bases from J, leaving 20 bases between. CDR3 length equals 16 residues. From germline, CDR1 is SGHNT and CDR2 YYREEE (reference sequence). The CDR3 DNA reads TGTGCCAGCAGCTTGGACCCGGAGACCGCGACCGGCGGCTACACCTTC. Amino acids: CASSLDPETATGGYTF.

The genes are TRBV7-2 and TRBJ2-1; 8 bases align to TRBD2. CDR1 is SGHTA and CDR2 is FQGNSA in the germline V gene. J gave up 4 bases and V 2 bases, and 7 bases lay outside the gene matches. This CDR3 has 16 residues. Written as DNA, the CDR3 is TGTGCCAGCAGCTTAATACTAGCGGAGCCTTACAATGAGCAGTTCTTC. It codes for CASSLILAEPYNEQFF.

This chain uses TRBV19 with TRBJ1-1; possibly TRBD1 for D (6 bases). Trimming removed 7 bases at V and 0 bases at J, with 9 bases between. The CDR3 loop spans 13 amino acids. The germline gives CDR1 LNHDA, CDR2 SQIVND (reference sequence). The DNA for the CDR3 is TGTGCCAGTATGGGGGCGGTGAACACTGAAGCTTTCTTT. It is translated as CASMGAVNTEAFF.

The V call is TRBV9, the J call TRBJ2-5; D is perhaps TRBD1 (6 bases). CDR1 is SGDLS and CDR2 is YYNGEE in the germline V gene. Trimming took off 0 bases at V and 2 bases at J, with 8 bases between the two ends. The CDR3 contains 14 residues. The CDR3 DNA follows: TGTGCCAGCAGCGTAGGGACAGCACAAGAGACCCAGTACTTC. This sequence encodes CASSVGTAQETQYF.

This chain links TRBV29-1 with TRBJ2-1; 11 bases are shared with TRBD2. The CDR3 covers 13 residues. The V segment lost 4 bases and the J segment 10 bases; nucleotides outside the gene matches: 6. CDR1 is SQVTM, CDR2 ANQGSEA, per germline. CDR3 protein: CSVATSGSGEQFF. The CDR3 region has the DNA TGCAGCGTTGCAACTAGCGGGAGCGGCGAGCAGTTCTTC.

The genes are TRBV5-4 and TRBJ2-7, with 8 bases aligning to TRBD1. J was trimmed by 4 bases and V by 0 bases; bases with no gene match: 6. Germline loops: CDR1 SGHNT, CDR2 YYREEE (reference sequence). The CDR3 has 15 amino acids. The CDR3 loop is CASSLGGTGVYEQYF. CDR3 DNA sequence: TGTGCCAGCAGCTTGGGCGGGACAGGAGTATACGAGCAGTACTTC.

This clone appeared a single time. This chain uses TRBV2 with TRBJ1-5, with TRBD1 matching over 7 bases. CDR1 SNHLY and CDR2 FYNNEI come from the germline V gene. J gave up 2 bases and V 7 bases, and 5 bases lay outside the gene matches. This CDR3 region has 14 residues. The CDR3 loop is CASTIGQGNQPQHF. The CDR3 nucleotides are TGTGCCAGCACAATTGGACAGGGCAATCAGCCCCAGCATTTT.

CDR3: CASSKEGQAEYEAFF. The CDR3 DNA follows: TGTGCCAGCAGTAAAGAGGGACAGGCTGAATATGAAGCTTTCTTT. The chain links TRBV6-1 to TRBJ1-1; TRBD1 matches at 8 bases. Germline loops: CDR1 MNHNS, CDR2 SASEGT. There are 15 residues in the CDR3. V shed 5 bases and J 7 bases; nucleotides not matched to a gene: 12.

The chain joins TRBV10-3 to TRBJ2-1, with D tentatively TRBD1 (6 bases). Trimming removed 2 bases from V and 8 bases from J, with 16 bases in between. The CDR3 is 15 amino acids. CDR1 is ENHRY, CDR2 SYGVKD, per germline. Here the CDR3 DNA reads TGTGCCATCAGTGAGCCGCTTCGAGGGGGAGATGAGCAGTTCTTC. It yields the protein CAISEPLRGGDEQFF.

This sequence joins TRBV5-6 and TRBJ2-7, with D perhaps TRBD1 (6 bases). V lost 5 bases to trimming and J lost 3 bases, with 15 bases between them. Germline CDR1 reads SGHDT; CDR2 reads YYEEEE. This CDR3 has 14 amino acids. CDR3 in amino acids: CASREQGTNYEQYF. CDR3 coding DNA: TGTGCCAGCAGAGAACAGGGAACGAACTACGAGCAGTACTTC. Together with reference TRBV5-6 and TRBJ2-7, the CDR3 gives the full variable domain: DAGVTQSPTHLIKTRGQQVTLRCSPKSGHDTVSWYQQALGQGPQFIFQYYEEEERQRGNFPDRFSGHQFPNYSSELNVNALLLGDSALYLCASREQGTNYEQYFGPGTRLTVT.

The gene calls are TRBV7-2 and TRBJ1-4; D gene ambiguous. This CDR3 has 17 amino acids. The germline V gene encodes CDR1 SGHTA and CDR2 FQGNSA. V was trimmed by 1 base and J by 0 bases, leaving 12 bases between them. In nucleotides, the CDR3 is TGTGCCAGCAGCTTAGGCCGGGTGGGTGCAACTAATGAAAAACTGTTTTTT. Its translation is CASSLGRVGATNEKLFF. Combining the CDR3 with reference TRBV7-2 and TRBJ1-4 gives the whole variable domain GAGVSQSPSNKVTEKGKDVELRCDPISGHTALYWYRQSLGQGLEFLIYFQGNSAPDKSGLPSDRFSAERTGGSVSTLTIQRTQQEDSAVYLCASSLGRVGATNEKLFFGSGTQLSVL.

The chain uses TRBV5-8 and TRBJ2-3, with 9 bases matching TRBD1. V dropped 4 bases and J dropped 2; count of bases not matched to a gene: 5. The V gene's germline CDR1 is SGHTS and CDR2 YDEGEE. This CDR3 has 15 residues. In DNA form, the CDR3 reads TGTGCCAGCAGCATTACAGGGGGCGACACAGATACGCAGTATTTT. This gives the protein CASSITGGDTDTQYF.

The rearrangement links TRBV7-2 to TRBJ2-5, with D unresolved. Germline values: CDR1 SGHTA, CDR2 FQGNSA. V lost 5 bases to trimming and J lost 5 bases, with 15 bases between them. This CDR3 has 14 residues. The CDR3 here is CASSPGRLVETQYF. The CDR3 coding sequence is TGTGCCAGCAGCCCAGGAAGGTTAGTTGAGACCCAGTACTTC.

The chain has TRBV2 and TRBJ1-1, with D unclear. This CDR3 has 13 residues. Germline V CDR1 and CDR2: SNHLY, FYNNEI. V shed 9 bases and J shed 0 bases, with 11 bases lying between them. CDR3 amino acids: CASQVILNTEAFF. The CDR3 DNA follows: TGTGCCAGTCAGGTAATTCTGAACACTGAAGCTTTCTTT.

This clone has a single count. CDR3 region: CASSFGTGGHNEQFF. DNA for the CDR3: TGTGCCAGCAGTTTCGGGACAGGGGGTCACAATGAGCAGTTCTTC. The J gene is TRBJ2-1, the V gene TRBV28; 11 nucleotides match TRBD1. This CDR3 spans 15 amino acids. V gave up 3 bases and J gave up 5 bases; unmatched junction bases: 3. The germline V gene has CDR1 MDHEN and CDR2 SYDVKM.

J is TRBJ2-3 and V is TRBV5-1, with D possibly matching TRBD1 (6 bases). CDR3 length: 15 amino acids. Germline loops: CDR1 SGHRS, CDR2 YFSETQ. Trimming removed 6 bases from V and 0 bases from J, with 14 bases in between. For the CDR3, the DNA is TGCGCCAGCACCCCCTCCGGACAGAGCACAGATACGCAGTATTTT. Amino acids: CASTPSGQSTDTQYF.

The chain carries TRBV6-5 and TRBJ1-2; a possible D gene is TRBD1 (6 bases). V lost 5 bases to trimming and J lost 8 bases, with 12 bases between them. The CDR3 spans 12 residues. CDR1 is MNHEY and CDR2 is SVGAGI in the germline V gene. Here the CDR3 DNA reads TGTGCCAGCAGTGACCAGGGGCAAGGCTACACCTTC. Its translation is CASSDQGQGYTF.

Only one count was recorded for this clone. V gene TRBV5-6 combines with J gene TRBJ2-2; D remains ambiguous. The V and J ends lost 3 bases and 2 bases respectively, with 8 bases between them. The CDR3 loop spans 14 amino acids. The V gene's germline CDR1 is SGHDT and CDR2 YYEEEE. The CDR3 DNA sequence: TGTGCCAGCAGCTACGGCGGTAACACCGGGGAGCTGTTTTTT. This codes for CASSYGGNTGELFF. The whole variable domain, remainder taken from reference TRBV5-6 and TRBJ2-2, is DAGVTQSPTHLIKTRGQQVTLRCSPKSGHDTVSWYQQALGQGPQFIFQYYEEEERQRGNFPDRFSGHQFPNYSSELNVNALLLGDSALYLCASSYGGNTGELFFGEGSRLTVL.

CDR3 residues: CASSSSRASGEQFF. CDR3 bases: TGTGCCAGCAGCTCTAGCCGGGCCTCCGGGGAGCAGTTCTTC. The chain recombines TRBV7-8 with TRBJ2-1; the D gene is possibly TRBD2 (5 bases). The CDR3 is 14 amino acids. V lost 4 bases to trimming and J lost 10 bases, with 17 bases between them. CDR1 and CDR2 (germline): SGHVS, FQNEAQ.

CDR3 sequence reads: CASSAGDGYEQYF. The DNA of the CDR3 is TGTGCCAGCAGTGCGGGGGACGGCTACGAGCAGTACTTC. The rearrangement joins TRBV27 to TRBJ2-7, with TRBD2 matching over 7 bases. This CDR3 region has 13 residues. Germline V gives CDR1 MNHEY, CDR2 SMNVEV (reference sequence). V lost 5 bases to trimming and J lost 3 bases; unmatched junction nucleotides: 4.

This CDR3 reads CASSPRDTLGGDTQYF. Here the CDR3 DNA reads TGTGCCAGCAGCCCTCGGGACACCCTAGGTGGGGATACGCAGTATTTT. V usage is TRBV11-2 and J usage is TRBJ2-3, with D tentatively TRBD1 (6 bases). CDR3 length: 16 amino acids. The germline V gene encodes CDR1 SGHAT and CDR2 FQNNGV. The V end lost 5 bases, the J end lost 6 bases, and 21 bases lay between the germline ends.

V is TRBV19 and J is TRBJ1-3, with TRBD1 matching 8 bases. This CDR3 has 15 residues. Germline assignment: CDR1 LNHDA and CDR2 SQIVND (reference sequence). The trim removed 4 bases at V and 0 bases at J, leaving 2 bases unmatched. The CDR3 loop reads CASSTGGSSGNTIYF. In nucleotides, the CDR3 is TGTGCCAGTAGTACAGGGGGCAGCTCTGGAAACACCATATATTTT.

The chain uses TRBV9 and TRBJ2-7; TRBD2 matches at 13 bases. V lost 4 bases, J lost 3 bases, and 4 bases stayed unmatched. This CDR3 spans 15 amino acids. Germline V gene sequence: CDR1 SGDLS, CDR2 YYNGEE. In DNA, the CDR3 is TGTGCCAGCAGCCCTGGGACTAGCGGGATCTACGAGCAGTACTTC. It encodes CASSPGTSGIYEQYF.